The 25 T cell receptor beta chains given below trace back to one sample, sequenced in a study of T-cell reconstitution after alpha-beta-depleted transplantation in children. Library preparation (for TCRbeta) was performed with unique molecular identifiers. MiXCR, run by TCRdb on the PCR reads, gives a single entry per CDR3 protein. In the table there are just over 950,000 distinct CDR3 sequences, roughly 31% of which are singletons. Material: PBMCs, mostly from graft donor cells, obtained 360 days after TCRalphabeta/CD19-depleted stem cell transplant. The receptors here all came from a boy under three years old who had a stem cell transplant for SCID, so the T cells may come from the graft donor.

The CDR3 bases are TGTGCCAGCAGTCCCCCGGGACAGCCTATCGAGCAGTACTTC. It yields the protein CASSPPGQPIEQYF. This chain uses TRBV27 with TRBJ2-7; 7 bases agree with TRBD1. Germline V CDR1 and CDR2: MNHEY, SMNVEV (reference sequence). There are 14 residues in the CDR3. V gave up 5 bases and J gave up 6 bases; unmatched junction bases: 10.

The rearrangement uses TRBV4-1 and TRBJ1-1; D is unclear. The V and J ends lost 0 bases and 1 base respectively, with 15 bases between them. Per the germline V gene, CDR1 is MGHRA and CDR2 is YSYEKL. The CDR3 loop spans 17 amino acids. CDR3 sequence reads: CASSQDIEGYRNTEAFF. In nucleotides, the CDR3 is TGCGCCAGCAGCCAAGATATCGAGGGATATCGGAACACTGAAGCTTTCTTT.

V and J are TRBV19 and TRBJ2-7, with D possibly TRBD1 on 6 matching bases. CDR1 and CDR2 (germline): LNHDA, SQIVND (reference sequence). The CDR3 loop spans 13 amino acids. V dropped 6 bases and J dropped 3 bases, with 12 bases sitting between them. This CDR3 reads CASSRDTRYEQYF. DNA for the CDR3: TGTGCCAGTAGCCGGGACACCCGCTACGAGCAGTACTTC.

The chain has TRBV29-1 and TRBJ2-3; D possibly corresponds to TRBD2 (5 bases). Germline V gene sequence: CDR1 SQVTM, CDR2 ANQGSEA. The CDR3 sequence is 14 residues long. V was trimmed by 6 bases and J by 0 bases, leaving 13 bases between them. CDR3 DNA: TGCAGCGTGCCCGGGAAGGCCAGCACAGATACGCAGTATTTT. Protein sequence: CSVPGKASTDTQYF.

This clonotype was counted only a few times. This chain connects TRBV6-5 to TRBJ2-3; TRBD1 or TRBD2 may be the D gene (6 bases each). V was cut by 2 bases and J by 4 bases, with 19 bases left in between. CDR3 length: 17 amino acids. Germline-derived CDR1 and CDR2 are MNHEY and SVGAGI. The CDR3 DNA reads TGTGCCAGCAGTTACCGTTACTCGGAGGGGGTGGCAGATACGCAGTATTTT. Translating gives CASSYRYSEGVADTQYF.

The rearrangement uses TRBV12-3 or TRBV12-4 and TRBJ2-2, with D tentatively TRBD1 or TRBD2 (6 bases each). The CDR3 extends over 14 amino acids. Trimming took 3 bases from V and 6 from J, leaving 11 bases between them. The chain's CDR3 is CASSFGGRPGELFF. DNA for the CDR3: TGTGCCAGCAGTTTTGGGGGGCGCCCCGGGGAGCTGTTTTTT.

This rearrangement joins TRBV24-1 to TRBJ2-3; D call uncertain. Germline CDR1 reads KGHDR; CDR2 reads SFDVKD. V lost 4 bases and J 11 bases, leaving 15 bases between the germline ends. The length of the CDR3 is 13 residues. CDR3 DNA: TGTGCCACCAGTGACCCACTACGAGGTGGGCAGTATTTT. Translating gives CATSDPLRGGQYF.

The chain's CDR3 is CASRIGGPNTGELFF. CDR3 in DNA: TGCGCCAGCCGTATCGGGGGACCGAACACCGGGGAGCTGTTTTTT. V usage is TRBV5-1 and J usage is TRBJ2-2; TRBD2 is a possible D gene (6 bases). Germline V CDR1 and CDR2: SGHRS, YFSETQ. V was trimmed by 7 bases and J by 0 bases, leaving 13 bases between them. The CDR3 length is 15 residues.

In its sample, this clonotype was seen a few times. V usage is TRBV20-1 and J usage is TRBJ2-7; unclear D gene. CDR3 length equals 15 residues. Trimming took 1 base from V and 3 from J, leaving 16 bases between them. Germline V gives CDR1 DFQATT, CDR2 SNEGSKA (reference sequence). The CDR3 here is CSARVRRESVYEQYF. The CDR3 region has the DNA TGCAGTGCTAGAGTTCGAAGGGAATCGGTCTACGAGCAGTACTTC.

CDR3 loop: CAISESGQGDGGELFF. The CDR3 bases are TGTGCCATCAGTGAGTCGGGACAGGGTGATGGCGGGGAGCTGTTTTTT. The rearrangement uses TRBV10-3 and TRBJ2-2; 9 bases agree with TRBD1. Trimming took 0 bases from V and 7 from J; bases not matched to a gene: 6. The germline gives CDR1 ENHRY, CDR2 SYGVKD. The CDR3 contains 16 residues.

The CDR3 DNA reads TGTGCCAGCAGTTTCCGCGATAGCGGGGGACGAAATGAGCAGTTCTTC. Amino acids: CASSFRDSGGRNEQFF. The chain recombines TRBV12-3 or TRBV12-4 with TRBJ2-1; 9 bases align to TRBD2. The CDR3 covers 16 residues. Trimming at V came to 3 bases and at J to 7 bases, leaving 10 bases not matched to a gene.

Only a few counts were recorded for this clonotype. The V call is TRBV5-1, the J call TRBJ2-2, with unresolved D. Trimming pared 0 bases from V and 0 bases from J, leaving 6 bases between. Germline CDR1 SGHRS, CDR2 YFSETQ. The CDR3 is 15 residues long. CDR3: CASSLEHANTGELFF. The DNA for the CDR3 is TGCGCCAGCAGCTTGGAACACGCGAACACCGGGGAGCTGTTTTTT. Looking up the rest from reference TRBV5-1 and TRBJ2-2 gives the full variable domain: KAGVTQTPRYLIKTRGQQVTLSCSPISGHRSVSWYQQTPGQGLQFLFEYFSETQRNKGNFPGRFSGRQFSNSRSEMNVSTLELGDSALYLCASSLEHANTGELFFGEGSRLTVL.

V gene TRBV28 combines with J gene TRBJ2-2; either TRBD1 or TRBD2 may supply D (6 bases each). Trimming pared 7 bases from V and 0 bases from J, leaving 15 bases between. The CDR3 extends over 16 amino acids. CDR1 MDHEN and CDR2 SYDVKM come from the germline V gene. CDR3 sequence reads: CASTPQGRPNTGELFF. The CDR3 DNA follows: TGTGCCAGCACTCCGCAGGGGAGGCCGAACACCGGGGAGCTGTTTTTT.

This clonotype was seen once. Written as DNA, the CDR3 is TGTGCCAGCAGTTTAGACTGGGGGGCCCCAGATACGCAGTATTTT. This codes for CASSLDWGAPDTQYF. The chain employs TRBV12-3 or TRBV12-4 and TRBJ2-3; D could derive from TRBD1 or TRBD2 (6 bases each). The CDR3 has 15 amino acids. V was shortened by 1 base and J by 4 bases, with 12 bases between the two germline ends.

The V gene is TRBV12-3 or TRBV12-4, the J gene TRBJ2-7; TRBD1 agrees at 9 bases. The CDR3 spans 15 residues. Trimming at V came to 4 bases and at J to 2 bases, leaving 6 bases not matched to a gene. The CDR3 region has the DNA TGTGCCAGCAGTTCCCAGGGACAGGGCCCCTACGAGCAGTACTTC. Translation: CASSSQGQGPYEQYF.

This clonotype has just a few counts. This sequence joins TRBV6-2 or TRBV6-3 and TRBJ2-1; D call uncertain. V lost 2 bases and J 1 base, leaving 6 bases between the germline ends. From germline, CDR1 is MNHEY and CDR2 SVGEGT. This CDR3 region has 14 residues. CDR3 DNA: TGTGCCAGCAGTTACGGTACTTCCTACAATGAGCAGTTCTTC. Translation: CASSYGTSYNEQFF.

The table lists this clonotype with a few counts. The chain joins TRBV12-3 or TRBV12-4 to TRBJ2-7, with D possibly matching TRBD2 (6 bases). The length of the CDR3 is 12 residues. Trimming removed 4 bases from V and 3 bases from J, with 7 bases in between. The CDR3 sequence: CASSWDFYEQYF. In DNA, the CDR3 is TGTGCCAGCAGTTGGGACTTCTACGAGCAGTACTTC.

V usage is TRBV12-3 or TRBV12-4 and J usage is TRBJ2-5; 7 bases are shared with TRBD2. This CDR3 contains 14 residues. V lost 3 bases and J lost 4; bases outside the gene matches: 5. The CDR3 nucleotides read TGTGCCAGCAGTTTCGGAGCGGGACGAGAGACCCAGTACTTC. This translates into CASSFGAGRETQYF.

This clonotype was recorded only once. The chain combines TRBV5-1 with TRBJ2-7, with 12 nucleotides matching TRBD1. V lost 5 bases to trimming and J lost 7 bases; unmatched junction nucleotides: 10. Per germline, CDR1 SGHRS and CDR2 YFSETQ. This CDR3 region has 15 residues. As DNA, the CDR3 is TGCGCCAGCAGTAATGAGGGACAGGGGGCGAGTGAGCAGTACTTC. This gives the protein CASSNEGQGASEQYF.

As for this clonotype: One end of the junction fails to match germline, which may point to a read error. This chain uses TRBV15 with TRBJ2-3, with 8 nucleotides matching TRBD1. The V gene's germline CDR1 is LNHNV and CDR2 YYDKDF (reference sequence). The CDR3 is 13 residues long. CDR3 in DNA: TGTGCCACCAGCAGAGAGCGACGGACAGGGAAGGGGTTT. It encodes CATSRERRTGKGF.

The V call is TRBV5-1, the J call TRBJ2-7; 9 bases map to TRBD1. The germline CDR1 and CDR2 sequences are SGHRS and YFSETQ. The CDR3 has 14 amino acids. Unmatched junction bases numbered 7, after V lost 5 bases and J lost 4 bases. CDR3 residues: CASRQAGQGYEQYF. CDR3 coding DNA: TGCGCCAGCAGGCAGGCGGGACAGGGATACGAGCAGTACTTC.

This chain joins TRBV13 and TRBJ2-5; the D gene could be TRBD1 or TRBD2 (5 bases each). In germline, CDR1 is PRHDT, CDR2 FYEKMQ (reference sequence). The length of the CDR3 is 14 residues. V was cut by 6 bases and J by 7 bases, with 18 bases left in between. The CDR3 DNA reads as TGTGCCAGCAGTGGATCAGGGACGGCCGGGACCCAGTACTTC. As protein: CASSGSGTAGTQYF.

V is TRBV5-1 and J is TRBJ2-7; 8 nucleotides line up with TRBD2. The germline V gene encodes CDR1 SGHRS and CDR2 YFSETQ. V gave up 2 bases and J gave up 3 bases; unmatched junction bases: 4. This CDR3 contains 14 residues. CDR3 sequence (DNA): TGCGCCAGCAGCTTTACTAGCGGACTCTACGAGCAGTACTTC. As protein: CASSFTSGLYEQYF.

This clonotype was counted a few times. The chain combines TRBV4-1 with TRBJ2-6, with D perhaps TRBD2 (6 bases). CDR1 and CDR2 (germline): MGHRA, YSYEKL. CDR3 length equals 18 residues. V was trimmed by 3 bases and J by 0 bases, leaving 15 bases between them. The CDR3 loop reads CASSQTGLWSSGANVLTF. CDR3 bases: TGCGCCAGCAGCCAGACGGGACTCTGGAGCTCTGGGGCCAACGTCCTGACTTTC.

This clonotype was seen only a few times. CDR3 sequence: CASSSGLIGETQYF. CDR3 sequence (DNA): TGTGCCAGCAGCTCGGGACTAATCGGGGAGACCCAGTACTTC. The chain carries TRBV7-9 and TRBJ2-5; 7 bases line up with TRBD2. There are 14 residues in the CDR3. From germline, CDR1 is SEHNR and CDR2 FQNEAQ (reference sequence). The junction had 7 bases not matched to a gene; V was cut back by 4 bases and J by 5 bases.